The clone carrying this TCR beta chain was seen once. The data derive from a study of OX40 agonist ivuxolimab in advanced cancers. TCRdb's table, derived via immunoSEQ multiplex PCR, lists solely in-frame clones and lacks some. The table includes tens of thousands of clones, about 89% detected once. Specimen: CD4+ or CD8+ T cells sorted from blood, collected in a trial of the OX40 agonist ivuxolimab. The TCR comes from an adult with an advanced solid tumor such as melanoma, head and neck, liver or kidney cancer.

Written as DNA, the CDR3 is TGTGCCACCAGCAGAGAAGGTAACGCTGCGTCGAACTCCGGCTACACCTTC. Translation gives CATSREGNAASNSGYTF. This rearrangement joins TRBV15 to TRBJ1-2; D is ambiguous. V lost 0 bases and J 8 bases, leaving 22 bases between the germline ends. Germline values: CDR1 LNHNV, CDR2 YYDKDF (reference sequence). The CDR3 runs to 17 residues. The full variable domain, in which reference TRBV15 and TRBJ1-2 provide the parts outside the CDR3, is DAMVIQNPRYQVTQFGKPVTLSCSQTLNHNVMYWYQQKSSQAPKLLFHYYDKDFNNEADTPDNFQSRRPNTSFCFLDIRSPGLGDTAMYLCATSREGNAASNSGYTFGSGTRLTVV.